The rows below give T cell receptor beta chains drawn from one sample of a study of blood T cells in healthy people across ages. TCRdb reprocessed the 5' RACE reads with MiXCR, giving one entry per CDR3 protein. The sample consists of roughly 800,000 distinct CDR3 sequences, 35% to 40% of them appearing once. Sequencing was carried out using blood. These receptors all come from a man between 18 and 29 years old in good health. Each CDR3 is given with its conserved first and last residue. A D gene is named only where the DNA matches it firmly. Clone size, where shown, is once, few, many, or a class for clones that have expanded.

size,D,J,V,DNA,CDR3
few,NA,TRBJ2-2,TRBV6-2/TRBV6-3,TGTGCCAGCAGTTACTCGTACACAGGGTACACCGGGGAGCTGTTTTTT,CASSYSYTGYTGELFF
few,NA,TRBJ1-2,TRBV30,TGTGCCTGGAGTGCCGATACTCTCGTTGGCTACACCTTC,CAWSADTLVGYTF
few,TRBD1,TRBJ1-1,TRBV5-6,TGTGCCAGCAGCAACCGACAGGGGATCGGTGCTTTCTTT,CASSNRQGIGAFF
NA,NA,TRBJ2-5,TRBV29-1,TGCAGCGTTGACTGGGCCCAAGAGACCCAGTACTTC,CSVDWAQETQYF
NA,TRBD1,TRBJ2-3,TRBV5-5,TGTGCCAGCAGCTTGGCCAAAGAGGACAGGGGTGGGACAGATACGCAGTATTTT,CASSLAKEDRGGTDTQYF
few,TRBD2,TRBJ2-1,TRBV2,TGTGCCAGTGTACCAGGACTAGGCCGCCATGAGCAGTTCTTC,CASVPGLGRHEQFF
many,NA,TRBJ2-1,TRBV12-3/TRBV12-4,TGTGCCAGCAGACCCCCTGCGAGCTCCTACAATGAGCAGTTCTTC,CASRPPASSYNEQFF
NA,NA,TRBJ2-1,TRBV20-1,TGCAGTGCTAGAGATGGTGGGGGCCGAGAGACCCAGTTCTTC,CSARDGGGRETQFF
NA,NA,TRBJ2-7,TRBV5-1,TGCGCCAGCAGCCAGGAGCCGGGTTCGGTGCTCTACGAGCAGTACTTC,CASSQEPGSVLYEQYF
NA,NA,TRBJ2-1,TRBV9,TGTGCCAGCAGCGTAGGGTCAGGGGTTGTGAATGAGCAGTTCTTC,CASSVGSGVVNEQFF
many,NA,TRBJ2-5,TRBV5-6,TGTGCCAGCAGTCCCGGTGCCAAAGAGACCCAGTACTTC,CASSPGAKETQYF
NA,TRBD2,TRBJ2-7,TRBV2,TGTGCCAGCCGCCTCAGCGGGAGGAGATACGAGCAGTACTTC,CASRLSGRRYEQYF
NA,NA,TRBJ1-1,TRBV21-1,TGTGCCAGCAGCAAAGCAGGGGTGACCGTGACTTTCTTT,CASSKAGVTVTFF
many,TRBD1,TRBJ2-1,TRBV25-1,TGTGCCAGCACCCGCCAGGGACAGGGGGTAACAAATGAGCAGTTCTTC,CASTRQGQGVTNEQFF
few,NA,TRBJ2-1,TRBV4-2,TGTGCCAGCAGCCAAGAATTGTGGAATTTGGGGGAGCAGTTCTTC,CASSQELWNLGEQFF
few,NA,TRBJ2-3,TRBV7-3,TGTGCCAGCAGCTCCCTTGAACGAACAGGCACAGATACGCAGTATTTT,CASSSLERTGTDTQYF
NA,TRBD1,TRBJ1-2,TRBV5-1,TGCGCCAGCAAAAGGACAGGGCCCATGAACTATGGCTACACCTTC,CASKRTGPMNYGYTF
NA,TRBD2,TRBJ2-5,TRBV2,TGTGCCAGCAGTGAGGGACTAGCGACCGAAGAGACCCAGTACTTC,CASSEGLATEETQYF
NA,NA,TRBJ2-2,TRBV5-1,TGCGCCAGCAGCCCGGCTGTTGGGAAGTCCGGGGAGCTGTTTTTT,CASSPAVGKSGELFF
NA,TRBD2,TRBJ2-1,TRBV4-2,TGTGCCAGCAGCCAAGCCCAAGGACTAGCGAAGAATGAGCAGTTCTTC,CASSQAQGLAKNEQFF
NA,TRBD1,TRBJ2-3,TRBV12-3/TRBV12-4,TGTGCCAGCAGTTTAGTCCCCCTAGACAGGGTGGGGTGGGGTACGCAGTATTTT,CASSLVPLDRVGWGTQYF
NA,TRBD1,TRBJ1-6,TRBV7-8,TGTGCCAGCAGCTTTACCGGGACAGGGGGTAATTCACCCCTCCACTTT,CASSFTGTGGNSPLHF
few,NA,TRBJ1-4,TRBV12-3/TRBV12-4,TGTGCCAGCAGTTTAGGGGTACCTCGCCCAAAACTGTTTTTT,CASSLGVPRPKLFF
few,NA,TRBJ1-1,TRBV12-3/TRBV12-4,TGTGCCAGCAGATCACGGACGAGGAACACTGAAGCTTTCTTT,CASRSRTRNTEAFF
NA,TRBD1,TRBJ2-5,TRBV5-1,TGCGCCAGCAGCGGGACAGGGTCCCGAGAGACCCAGTACTTC,CASSGTGSRETQYF
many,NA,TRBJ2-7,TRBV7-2,TGTGCCAGCCAAGACGTCTCCTACGAGCAGTACTTC,CASQDVSYEQYF
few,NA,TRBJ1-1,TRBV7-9,TGTGCCAGCAGACTAGACAGTGAAGCTTTCTTT,CASRLDSEAFF
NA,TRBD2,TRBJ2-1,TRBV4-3,TGCGCCAGCAGCCAAGATAGTGTTCTCGCCTATAGCGGGGGGAATTACAATGAGCAGTTCTTC,CASSQDSVLAYSGGNYNEQFF
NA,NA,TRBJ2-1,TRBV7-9,TGTGCCAGCAGCTCACATTTCAATGAGCAGTTCTTC,CASSSHFNEQFF
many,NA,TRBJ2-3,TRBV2,TGTGCCAGCAGTGGGGTAGGGGAAGTGACGCAGTATTTT,CASSGVGEVTQYF
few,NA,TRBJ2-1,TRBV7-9,TGTGCCAGCAGCTTCCTAAGCTCGGGGCAGGTTGAGCAGTTCTTC,CASSFLSSGQVEQFF
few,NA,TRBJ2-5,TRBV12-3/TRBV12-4,TGTGCCAGCAGGGTAGGGCGCCTCGGGGAGACCCAGTACTTC,CASRVGRLGETQYF
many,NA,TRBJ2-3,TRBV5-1,TGCGCCAGCAGCTTTGAGGACTTTAGCACAGATACGCAGTATTTT,CASSFEDFSTDTQYF
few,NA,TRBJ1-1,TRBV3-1,TGTGCCAGCAGCCAACTAGAGGAGAACACTGAAGCTTTCTTT,CASSQLEENTEAFF
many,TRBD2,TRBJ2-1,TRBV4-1,TGCGCCAGCAGCCAAGAGACTAGCGGGAACAACAATGAGCAGTTCTTC,CASSQETSGNNNEQFF
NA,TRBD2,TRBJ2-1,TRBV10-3,TGTGCCATCAGCCAGACTAGCGGACCTTACAATGAGCAGTTCTTC,CAISQTSGPYNEQFF
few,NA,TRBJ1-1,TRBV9,TGTGCCAGCAGCGCCAGGGCCGACACTGAAGCTTTCTTT,CASSARADTEAFF
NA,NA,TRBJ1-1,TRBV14,TGTGCCAGCAGCTACGTCCCGGGGGACACTGAAGCTTTCTTT,CASSYVPGDTEAFF
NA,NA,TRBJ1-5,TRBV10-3,TGTGCCATCAGTGAGGCCAGCAATCAGCCCCAGCATTTT,CAISEASNQPQHF
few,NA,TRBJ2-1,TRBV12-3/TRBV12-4,TGTGCCAGCAGCTCTCTCGCGGGGGCGTCGGGTGAGCAGTTCTTC,CASSSLAGASGEQFF